This TCR beta chain was recorded in a study of cytomegalovirus exposure and HLA in healthy donors (dated 2017 in TCRdb). With regard to the full study: A later analysis indicated that the 90 to 150 validation repertoires were generated on the platform also employed for the roughly 730 repertoires of the first cohort. The study aimed to test whether cataloging public T cell receptors could reveal signatures of past pathogen exposure. A separate validation cohort of roughly 110 different subjects was used in addition to the approximately 700-subject first cohort. To predict cytomegalovirus infection status, the study combined high-throughput TCR immunosequencing, statistical association of individual TCRs with disease status, and machine learning. What the research found in general, with its limitations: Most TCR sequences were observed very rarely across donors, whereas some public TCRs were present in many individuals. It was suggested by the authors that the approach could potentially be generalized to other disease states and immunological phenotypes. Of the cluster scores, approximately 94% were above 0 in a later analysis, which found that TCRs clustered in the first cohort also tended to co-occur in the approximately 130 validation repertoires. In vitro tests confirmed that a few of the cytomegalovirus-associated TCR beta chains recognize cytomegalovirus antigens. In both the original and validation cohorts, the classifier was reported to diagnose cytomegalovirus status with high specificity and sensitivity. A later analysis lacked HLA typing for the validation cohort, so it scored co-occurrence in that cohort across all 110 or so repertoires. In the study, approximately 160 TCR beta chains were listed as associated with cytomegalovirus.

The donors were included in the validation cohort of 120 subjects, a group kept apart from the 666-subject first cohort. About this clone itself: Its antigen remains unidentified. Per-base quality was not reported, and no clone a single base away is much larger than it.

Receptor libraries were prepared by the immunoSEQ multiplex PCR assay. From the authors' description of their analysis: A statistical classification framework was built for diagnosing cytomegalovirus status from the catalog of TCR beta chain sequences. TCRdb mirrors the immuneACCESS table, restricted to in-frame sequences. Some clones are absent from its copies; in checked studies, under half trace to an unresolved V gene, and the reason for the others is unknown. Clonal size and the V and J genes are those of that table, whereas D and trimming came from the DNA. The sample includes 150,000 to 200,000 clones, with roughly 90% observed a single time. 4% to 4.5% of the sample lies in the top ten. V loses 3 bases at its end and J loses 8 bases; junction bases beyond the gene matches: 8. CDR1 and CDR2 are drawn from the germline V gene (reference sequence): MNHEY, SMNVEV. Counted from cysteine to phenylalanine, this CDR3 has 16 amino acids. Only the CDR3 region is kept as DNA, spanning 48 bases read in frame from base 1.

The receptor's source is a man aged 18 to 30 in good health and CMV-seropositive. The sequence joins TRBV27 to TRBJ2-1, with TRBD2 identical over 12 junction bases. The sequenced sample consisted of PBMCs. The CDR3 has the sequence CASSFYGASGGDEQFF. The sequenced DNA: TGTGCCAGCAGTTTCTATGGGGCTAGCGGGGGGGATGAGCAGTTCTTC.